This entry lists 7 T cell receptor beta chains sequenced from one sample in a study of T-cell memory formation after mild COVID-19. TCRdb reprocessed the 5' RACE reads with MiXCR, giving one entry per CDR3 protein. The sample records 150,000 or so distinct CDR3 sequences, about 25% being singletons. Specimen: PBMCs or a T cell subset sorted from them (not recorded which). Receptors were obtained from an adult woman who had mild COVID-19 (a few samples of this study predate the infection). Cell type and time point are not known.

The rearrangement joins TRBV7-9 to TRBJ2-1; D may be TRBD1 (5 bases). CDR1 and CDR2 from the germline V gene are SEHNR and FQNEAQ (reference sequence). The V end was cut by 2 bases, the J end by 5 bases, with 10 bases between. The CDR3 length is 14 residues. The CDR3 reads CASSLFDSNNEQFF. CDR3 DNA: TGTGCCAGCAGCTTATTTGACAGTAACAATGAGCAGTTCTTC.

This clonotype was counted only a few times. This chain connects TRBV2 to TRBJ2-2; D is possibly TRBD2 (6 bases). The CDR3 is 14 residues long. Looked up from germline, CDR1 is SNHLY and CDR2 is FYNNEI. Trimming removed 7 bases at V and 5 bases at J, with 14 bases between. CDR3 amino acids: CASTAGWGTGELFF. DNA for the CDR3: TGTGCCAGCACGGCGGGATGGGGAACCGGGGAGCTGTTTTTT.

The chain uses TRBV4-1 and TRBJ2-3; D remains ambiguous. The CDR3 contains 14 residues. With 5 bases removed from V and 0 bases from J, the gap between germline ends came to 9 bases. CDR1 is MGHRA, CDR2 YSYEKL, per germline. CDR3 sequence reads: CASSEVGSTDTQYF. Here the CDR3 DNA reads TGCGCCAGCAGCGAGGTGGGGAGCACAGATACGCAGTATTTT.

Note on this clonotype: Mismatch with germline at one junction end may stem from a read error. The rearrangement uses TRBV2 and TRBJ2-3, with TRBD2 matching 12 bases. The CDR3 loop spans 18 amino acids. Germline V gives CDR1 SNHLY, CDR2 FYNNEI. DNA of the CDR3: TGTGCCAGCACTGAAGGGGCTAGCGGGGGGGCGTGGGCAGATACGCAGTATTTT. Protein sequence: CASTEGASGGAWADTQYF.

The gene calls are TRBV7-9 and TRBJ2-7; a possible D gene is TRBD1 (7 bases). There are 14 residues in the CDR3. With 7 bases removed from V and 6 bases from J, the gap between germline ends came to 19 bases. Germline V gives CDR1 SEHNR, CDR2 FQNEAQ (reference sequence). In DNA form, the CDR3 reads TGTGCCAGCACCCCTCTGGAGGGGGCGAGCGAGCAGTACTTC. Amino acids: CASTPLEGASEQYF.

This clonotype was seen only a few times. The gene calls are TRBV10-2 and TRBJ1-2; 7 bases match TRBD1. This CDR3 comprises 13 residues. The ends lost 1 base at V and 6 bases at J; junction bases unmatched: 2. Germline assignment: CDR1 WSHSY and CDR2 SAAADI. This CDR3 reads CASSEYGTDGYTF. The CDR3 coding sequence is TGCGCCAGCAGTGAGTATGGGACAGATGGCTACACCTTC.

This clonotype occurred many times. The rearrangement joins TRBV12-3 or TRBV12-4 to TRBJ2-7, with TRBD2 matching over 8 bases. With V trimmed by 3 bases and J by 7 bases, 5 bases remained unmatched. The length of the CDR3 is 13 residues. This CDR3 is CASSFPGLVEQYF. The CDR3 DNA reads as TGTGCCAGCAGTTTTCCGGGACTAGTGGAGCAGTACTTC.